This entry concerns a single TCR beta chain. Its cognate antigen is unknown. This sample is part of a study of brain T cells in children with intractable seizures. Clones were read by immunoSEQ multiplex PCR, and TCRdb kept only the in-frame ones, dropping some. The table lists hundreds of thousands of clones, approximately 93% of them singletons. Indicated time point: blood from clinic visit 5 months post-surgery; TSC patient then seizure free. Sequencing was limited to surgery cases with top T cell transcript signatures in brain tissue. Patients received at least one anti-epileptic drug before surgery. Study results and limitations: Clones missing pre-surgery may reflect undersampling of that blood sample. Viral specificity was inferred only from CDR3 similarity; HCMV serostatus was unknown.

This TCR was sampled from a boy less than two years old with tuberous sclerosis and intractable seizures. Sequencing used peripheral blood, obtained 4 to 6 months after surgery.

CDR3 in amino acids: CSVLGVETGHTEAFF. CDR3 coding DNA: TGCAGCGTCCTGGGGGTCGAGACAGGGCACACTGAAGCTTTCTTT. The chain combines TRBV29-1 with TRBJ1-1; 7 bases match TRBD1. Trimming at V came to 6 bases and at J to 3 bases, leaving 13 bases not matched to a gene. Germline-derived CDR1 and CDR2 are SQVTM and ANQGSEA. The CDR3 has 15 residues.